This T cell receptor beta chain stems from a study of control samples from healthy donors and cancer patients. Only in-frame clones appear in the TCRdb table, and some are missing; sequencing was by immunoSEQ multiplex PCR. This table has 150,000 to 200,000 clones, around 90% appearing once. V was clipped by 11 bases and J by 9 bases; unmatched bases: 13. Germline V gene data show CDR1 as SNHLY and CDR2 as FYNNEI. The CDR3 sequence is 14 residues long. This receptor was identified in a young man in good health. The rearrangement uses TRBV2 and TRBJ2-1; 10 nucleotides agree with TRBD2. Material: blood. CDR3 sequence: CASAPGLAMSEQFF. In nucleotides, the CDR3 is TGTGCCTCCGCCCCGGGACTAGCGATGAGTGAGCAGTTCTTC. Based on the CDR3 plus reference TRBV2 and TRBJ2-1, the full variable domain is EPEVTQTPSHQVTQMGQEVILRCVPISNHLYFYWYRQILGQKVEFLVSFYNNEISEKSEIFDDQFSVERPDGSNFTLKIRSTKLEDSAMYFCASAPGLAMSEQFFGPGTRLTVL.